This T cell receptor beta chain was identified during a study of cytomegalovirus exposure and HLA in healthy donors. This clone was recorded once. Its antigen remains unknown. Profiling relied on immunoSEQ multiplex PCR, and the TCRdb table lists in-frame clones only, not all of them. The sample consists of 150,000 to 200,000 clones, roughly nine tenths of them appearing once. General study points: Testing in vitro showed a few CMV-associated chains specific for CMV antigens. The tendency of first-cohort TCR clusters to co-occur in the 130 or so validation repertoires was identified by a subsequent analysis.

V lost 1 base to trimming and J lost 0 bases, with 11 bases between them. Germline-derived CDR1 and CDR2 are SGHRS and YFSETQ. The CDR3 sequence is 16 residues long. The chain couples TRBV5-1 to TRBJ2-1; D call uncertain. The clonotype comes from a woman younger than 35 in good health and CMV-seropositive. The sample comprised PBMCs. The CDR3 DNA sequence: TGCGCCAGCAGCTTGTCCCAGGTCAGCTCCTACAATGAGCAGTTCTTC. It yields the protein CASSLSQVSSYNEQFF.